This passage covers 16 T cell receptor beta chains from one sample sequenced in a study of memory CD4+ T cells and cytomegalovirus serostatus. Produced via immunoSEQ multiplex PCR; TCRdb's table is partial and in-frame only. The data contain 25,000 to 35,000 clones, approximately 72% of them seen just once; the ten biggest clones take up under 0.85%. The sort gate was single viable CD3+CD4+CD8-CD45RO+ cells for memory CD4+ T cells. Source material: memory CD4+ T cells from blood. All receptors derive from an adult in good health and CMV-seronegative.

This sequence joins TRBV28 and TRBJ1-2; 8 bases are a match to TRBD1. Trimming cost V 4 bases and J 6 bases; bases outside gene matches: 1. This CDR3 comprises 12 residues. Germline V lookup: CDR1 MDHEN, CDR2 SYDVKM. CDR3 sequence reads: CASSSTGDGYTF. The CDR3, as DNA: TGTGCCAGCAGTTCGACAGGGGATGGCTACACCTTC.

The V gene is TRBV20-1, the J gene TRBJ1-2; maybe TRBD1 (5 bases). CDR3 length: 11 amino acids. Germline V gene data show CDR1 as DFQATT and CDR2 as SNEGSKA (reference sequence). Trimming removed 4 bases from V and 5 bases from J, with 8 bases in between. This CDR3 reads CSANQGYGYTF. The DNA of the CDR3 is TGCAGTGCTAATCAGGGTTATGGCTACACCTTC.

The chain is built from TRBV19 and TRBJ1-1; TRBD1 agrees at 9 bases. J was trimmed by 10 bases and V by 6 bases; bases with no gene match: 9. CDR1 is LNHDA and CDR2 is SQIVND in the germline V gene (reference sequence). There are 13 residues in the CDR3. The CDR3 bases are TGTGCCAGTAGATCCGGTGGGACAGGGCGAGCTTTCTTT. This encodes CASRSGGTGRAFF.

The chain employs TRBV5-1 and TRBJ1-6; TRBD1 aligns across 7 bases. V lost 4 bases to trimming and J lost 14 bases; unmatched junction nucleotides: 15. The CDR3 totals 15 residues. The germline CDR1 and CDR2 sequences are SGHRS and YFSETQ. CDR3 DNA: TGCGCCAGCAGCACCCGACAGGGCGCGCGAGGAACCCTCCACTTT. This encodes CASSTRQGARGTLHF. Looking up the rest from reference TRBV5-1 and TRBJ1-6 gives the full variable domain: KAGVTQTPRYLIKTRGQQVTLSCSPISGHRSVSWYQQTPGQGLQFLFEYFSETQRNKGNFPGRFSGRQFSNSRSEMNVSTLELGDSALYLCASSTRQGARGTLHFGNGTRLTVT.

The chain recombines TRBV9 with TRBJ1-2; D remains ambiguous. The CDR3 is made up of 15 amino acids. Germline V lookup: CDR1 SGDLS, CDR2 YYNGEE. The V and J ends lost 0 bases and 1 base respectively, with 10 bases between them. The CDR3 reads CASSVEVGSNYGYTF. CDR3 bases: TGTGCCAGCAGCGTAGAGGTCGGGAGTAACTATGGCTACACCTTC.

This clone is a singleton in its sample. The chain employs TRBV5-1 and TRBJ2-7; D is ambiguous. Germline CDR1 and CDR2: SGHRS and YFSETQ. The V end was cut by 0 bases, the J end by 0 bases, with 7 bases between. The CDR3 runs 14 residues. For the CDR3, the DNA is TGCGCCAGCAGCTTGGGACCGATCTCCTACGAGCAGTACTTC. It yields the protein CASSLGPISYEQYF.

V and J are TRBV27 and TRBJ1-1; tentatively, D is TRBD1 (5 bases). The germline V and J ends were trimmed by 7 bases and 4 bases, with 16 bases remaining between them. CDR1 is MNHEY and CDR2 is SMNVEV in the germline V gene (reference sequence). This CDR3 has 14 residues. The CDR3 DNA reads as TGTGCCAGCAAGGTTGGCAGGGCGAGCACTGAAGCTTTCTTT. Translating it yields CASKVGRASTEAFF.

The gene calls are TRBV28 and TRBJ1-4; D is perhaps TRBD1 (5 bases). The CDR3 has 11 amino acids. Per germline, CDR1 MDHEN and CDR2 SYDVKM. Trimming pared 6 bases from V and 7 bases from J, leaving 6 bases between. CDR3 nucleotides: TGTGCCAGCAGCGACAGTGAAAAACTGTTTTTT. This encodes CASSDSEKLFF.

In this sample, this clone turned up once. The genes are TRBV4-3 and TRBJ1-4; D possibly corresponds to TRBD1 (6 bases). Per germline, CDR1 LGHNA and CDR2 YSLEER. The CDR3 is 15 amino acids. The V gene lost 4 bases and the J gene lost 3 bases, with 12 bases spanning the gap. CDR3 DNA sequence: TGCGCCAGCAGCCCTAAAGGACAGTCTAATGAAAAACTGTTTTTT. This codes for CASSPKGQSNEKLFF.

V usage is TRBV18 and J usage is TRBJ2-5; TRBD2 matches at 11 bases. CDR1 KGHSH and CDR2 LQKENI come from the germline V gene. There are 16 residues in the CDR3. V was pared by 6 bases and J by 4 bases, with 10 bases of the junction left unmatched. The CDR3 spells CASSQDGLAGIETQYF. DNA of the CDR3: TGTGCCAGCTCTCAGGACGGACTAGCGGGTATAGAGACCCAGTACTTC.

J is TRBJ1-4 and V is TRBV7-2; no clear D. Germline lookup yields CDR1 SGHTA and CDR2 FQGNSA. The CDR3 is made up of 13 amino acids. V dropped 1 base and J dropped 11 bases, with 11 bases sitting between them. This CDR3 reads CASSLEAKTKLFF. Written as DNA, the CDR3 is TGTGCCAGCAGCTTAGAGGCGAAGACGAAACTGTTTTTT. Full variable domain (remainder filled in from reference TRBV7-2 and TRBJ1-4): GAGVSQSPSNKVTEKGKDVELRCDPISGHTALYWYRQSLGQGLEFLIYFQGNSAPDKSGLPSDRFSAERTGGSVSTLTIQRTQQEDSAVYLCASSLEAKTKLFFGSGTQLSVL.

This clone was detected once. The genes are TRBV2 and TRBJ2-7, with a tentative D call TRBD1 (5 bases). Germline V gene lookup returns CDR1 SNHLY and CDR2 FYNNEI. The V gene lost 8 bases and the J gene lost 7 bases, with 21 bases spanning the gap. This CDR3 is 14 amino acids long. CDR3 region: CASSERLTVREQYF. CDR3 DNA sequence: TGTGCCAGCTCAGAACGGCTGACAGTTCGGGAGCAGTACTTC.

The rearrangement joins TRBV28 to TRBJ2-7, with D possibly being TRBD1 (6 bases). Germline V gene data show CDR1 as MDHEN and CDR2 as SYDVKM. There are 12 residues in the CDR3. V was pared by 10 bases and J by 3 bases, with 13 bases between. CDR3 protein: CATSTGFYEQYF. The DNA for the CDR3 is TGTGCCACCTCGACAGGTTTCTACGAGCAGTACTTC.

The V gene is TRBV7-9, the J gene TRBJ2-6; 8 positions agree with TRBD1. The CDR3 totals 19 residues. After removal of 5 bases from V and 0 bases from J, the junction contained 12 bases not matched to a gene. The germline V gene has CDR1 SEHNR and CDR2 FQNEAQ (reference sequence). CDR3 nucleotides: TGTGCCAGCAGCCCACCCCAGGGGGCGGACGTCTCTGGGGCCAACGTCCTGACTTTC. Protein: CASSPPQGADVSGANVLTF.

The chain has TRBV10-3 and TRBJ1-2; 9 bases agree with TRBD1. This CDR3 spans 15 amino acids. V lost 3 bases to trimming and J lost 8 bases; unmatched junction nucleotides: 10. Per germline, CDR1 ENHRY and CDR2 SYGVKD. The CDR3 loop reads CAISDPGQGFLGYTF. The CDR3 region has the DNA TGTGCCATCAGTGATCCGGGACAGGGTTTTCTAGGCTACACCTTC.

The J gene is TRBJ2-1, the V gene TRBV5-4; a weak D match, TRBD2 (6 bases). Trimming stripped 0 bases from V and 7 bases from J, with 8 bases between. This CDR3 contains 13 residues. Germline CDR1 reads SGHNT; CDR2 reads YYREEE (reference sequence). CDR3 loop: CASSLAGGNEQFF. CDR3 DNA sequence: TGTGCCAGCAGCTTGGCCGGGGGTAATGAGCAGTTCTTC.